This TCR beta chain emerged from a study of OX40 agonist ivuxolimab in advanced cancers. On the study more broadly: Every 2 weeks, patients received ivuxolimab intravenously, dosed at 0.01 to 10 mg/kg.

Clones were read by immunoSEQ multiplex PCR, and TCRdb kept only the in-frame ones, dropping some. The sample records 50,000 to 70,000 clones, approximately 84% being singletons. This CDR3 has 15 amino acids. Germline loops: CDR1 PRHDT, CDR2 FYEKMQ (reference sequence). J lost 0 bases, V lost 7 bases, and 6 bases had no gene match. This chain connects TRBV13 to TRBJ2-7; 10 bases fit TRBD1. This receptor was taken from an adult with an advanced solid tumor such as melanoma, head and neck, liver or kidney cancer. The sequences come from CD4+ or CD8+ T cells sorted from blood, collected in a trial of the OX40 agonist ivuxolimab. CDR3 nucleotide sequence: TGTGCCAGCACAGGACAGGGGGGCACCTCCTACGAGCAGTACTTC. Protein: CASTGQGGTSYEQYF.